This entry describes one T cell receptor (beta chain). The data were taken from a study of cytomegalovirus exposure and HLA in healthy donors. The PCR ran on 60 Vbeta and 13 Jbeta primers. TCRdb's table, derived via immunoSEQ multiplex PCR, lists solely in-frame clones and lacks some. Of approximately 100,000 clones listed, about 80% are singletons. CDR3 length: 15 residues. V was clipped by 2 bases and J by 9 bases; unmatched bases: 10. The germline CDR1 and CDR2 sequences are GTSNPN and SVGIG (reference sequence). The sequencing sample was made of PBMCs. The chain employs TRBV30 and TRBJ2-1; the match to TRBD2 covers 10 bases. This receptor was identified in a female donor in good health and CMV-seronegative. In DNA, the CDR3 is TGTGCCTGGAGTTTGAAGAGCGGGGGGGCTCTTGAGCAGTTCTTC. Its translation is CAWSLKSGGALEQFF. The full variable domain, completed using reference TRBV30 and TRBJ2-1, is SQTIHQWPATLVQPVGSPLSLECTVEGTSNPNLYWYRQAAGRGLQLLFYSVGIGQISSEVPQNLSASRPQDRQFILSSKKLLLSDSGFYLCAWSLKSGGALEQFFGPGTRLTVL.